This T cell receptor beta chain is from a study of tumour-infiltrating T cells in Burkitt lymphoma. About the research overall: Survival, overall and progression-free, tracked with productive clonality.

Measured with immunoSEQ multiplex PCR; TCRdb has only the in-frame clones, and not every one. The table shows around 15,000 clones, with about 80% occurring only once. Germline V gives CDR1 SGDLS, CDR2 YYNGEE. The CDR3 has 14 amino acids. V lost 4 bases and J 0 bases, leaving 11 bases between the germline ends. V usage is TRBV9 and J usage is TRBJ2-7; no firm D call. The sequence derives from a human donor with diffuse large B-cell lymphoma. Sequencing used tumor tissue. CDR3 region: CASSPTTPSYEQYF. The CDR3 DNA reads as TGTGCCAGCAGCCCAACGACACCCTCCTACGAGCAGTACTTC. The full variable domain, its missing parts supplied by reference TRBV9 and TRBJ2-7, is DSGVTQTPKHLITATGQRVTLRCSPRSGDLSVYWYQQSLDQGLQFLIQYYNGEERAKGNILERFSAQQFPDLHSELNLSSLELGDSALYFCASSPTTPSYEQYFGPGTRLTVT.